The sequence of this T cell receptor (beta chain) was determined in a study of PD-1 blockade in classical Hodgkin lymphoma. Whole-study results and caveats: The study found that TCR diversity rose significantly by C4D1 in CD4+ but not CD8+ cells. Complete responders matched newly diagnosed patients in baseline diversity. The authors have not defined what causes the repertoire differences, possibly disease activity or prior therapy.

The sample holds one count of this clone. What it binds is not known. J was trimmed by 3 bases and V by 4 bases; bases with no gene match: 8. Germline V CDR1 and CDR2: MNHNS, SASEGT. CDR3 length: 16 residues. TCRdb's table, derived via immunoSEQ multiplex PCR, lists solely in-frame clones and lacks some. There are fewer than 100,000 clones in the sample; around 90% occur only once, and under 25% lies in the top ten. All patients relapsed after autologous stem cell transplantation, and brentuximab vedotin exposure varied. This receptor was identified in a human donor with classical Hodgkin lymphoma. This rearrangement joins TRBV6-1 to TRBJ1-4; 7 bases align to TRBD1. Sequencing was performed on peripheral blood mononuclear cells (PBMCs), taken at baseline. CDR3 in amino acids: CASSVDFGTANEKLFF. In DNA form, the CDR3 reads TGTGCCAGCAGTGTGGACTTCGGGACAGCTAATGAAAAACTGTTTTTT.